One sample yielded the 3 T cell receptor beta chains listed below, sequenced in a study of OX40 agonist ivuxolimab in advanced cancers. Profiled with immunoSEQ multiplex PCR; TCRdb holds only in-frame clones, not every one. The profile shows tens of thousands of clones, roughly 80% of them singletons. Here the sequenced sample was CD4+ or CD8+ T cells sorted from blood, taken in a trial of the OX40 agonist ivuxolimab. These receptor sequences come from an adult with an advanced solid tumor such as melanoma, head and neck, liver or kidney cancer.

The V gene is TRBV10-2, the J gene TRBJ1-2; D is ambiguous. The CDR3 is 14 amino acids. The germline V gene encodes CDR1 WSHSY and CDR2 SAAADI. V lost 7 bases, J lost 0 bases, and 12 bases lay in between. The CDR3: CASTDRLSNYGYTF. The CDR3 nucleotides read TGCGCCAGCACAGACCGGCTCTCTAACTATGGCTACACCTTC.

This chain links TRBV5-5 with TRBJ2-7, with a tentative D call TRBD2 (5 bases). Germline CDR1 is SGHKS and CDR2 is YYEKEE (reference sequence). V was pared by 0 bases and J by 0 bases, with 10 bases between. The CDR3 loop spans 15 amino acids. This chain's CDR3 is CASSLVGAVSYEQYF. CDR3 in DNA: TGTGCCAGCAGCTTGGTCGGAGCGGTCTCCTACGAGCAGTACTTC.

In DNA form, the CDR3 reads TGTGCTAGTGGTCCCCCTGGGAGATACACAGATACGCAGTATTTT. It translates to CASGPPGRYTDTQYF. The chain joins TRBV12-5 to TRBJ2-3; weak D call: TRBD2 (5 bases). Trimming stripped 5 bases from V and 2 bases from J, with 14 bases between. CDR1 is LGHNT and CDR2 is FRNRAP in the germline V gene. The CDR3 loop spans 15 amino acids.